This TCR beta chain is from a study of shared clonotypes between healthy human individuals. Germline loops: CDR1 MNHEY, CDR2 SMNVEV (reference sequence). There are 16 residues in the CDR3. V dropped 0 bases and J dropped 7; count of bases not matched to a gene: 10. Study findings and constraints: Clonotype sharing among donors was thought likely to change with sequencing depth. Estimated clonotype richness was generally higher in naive than memory subsets.

At deep level, the assay was performed. Sequenced by immunoSEQ multiplex PCR; TCRdb stores in-frame clones only, minus some. The table records roughly 300,000 clones, less than 85% of them present only once. This clone was seen only a few times. Its specificity is unknown. The chain carries TRBV27 and TRBJ2-5; 8 positions agree with TRBD2. The sequence was collected from a man between 25 and 39 years old in good health. Sequencing was performed on memory CD4+ T cells sorted from blood. Subset indicated: CD45RA-negative fraction. The CDR3 sequence is CASSLSGRGSGGTQYF. The CDR3 nucleotides are TGTGCCAGCAGTTTATCCGGGAGGGGAAGTGGCGGGACCCAGTACTTC.